These 25 T cell receptor beta chains originate from one sample sequenced in a study of T-cell reconstitution after alpha-beta-depleted transplantation in children (dated by TCRdb to about 2016). Receptor amplification or capture employed PCR. The sample was run on an Illumina HiSeq 2500. TCR library preparation used molecular barcoding, with unique molecular identifiers applied to normalize quantification of the TCRbeta repertoire. In TCRdb, the public reads were trimmed at Q25 with fastp and aligned with MiXCR, with productive beta chains retained. Rows with a matching CDR3 protein are joined into one entry that keeps the most common DNA and genes. The sample data list 450,000 to 600,000 distinct CDR3 sequences, and approximately 32% of these were observed just once. The leading ten clones occupy under 3% of the sample. This material consisted of PBMCs from the stem cell graft donor, taken from the stem cell graft. All receptors derive from a human donor who donated a stem cell graft to a child with aplastic anemia.

This clonotype has more than one count but fewer than ten. The gene calls are TRBV30 and TRBJ2-2; TRBD1 matches 10 bases. Germline CDR1 GTSNPN, CDR2 SVGIG (reference sequence). The CDR3 length is 14 residues. The V segment lost 6 bases and the J segment 5 bases; nucleotides outside the gene matches: 6. Here the CDR3 DNA reads TGTGCCTGCCCGGGACAGGGGACTACCGGGGAGCTGTTTTTT. Translating gives CACPGQGTTGELFF.

This clonotype was seen a handful of times. J is TRBJ1-4 and V is TRBV6-1; D is uncertain. This CDR3 spans 13 amino acids. Deletions cut 7 bases from V and 4 bases from J, with 10 bases between. Germline V gene sequence: CDR1 MNHNS, CDR2 SASEGT. The CDR3 is CASTDGRNEKLFF. CDR3 nucleotide sequence: TGTGCCAGCACGGACGGACGTAATGAAAAACTGTTTTTT.

This clonotype was observed a handful of times. The gene calls are TRBV4-2 and TRBJ2-1; D possibly corresponds to TRBD2 (6 bases). V was cut by 4 bases and J by 6 bases, with 13 bases left in between. CDR1 and CDR2 (germline): LGHNA, YNFKEQ. This CDR3 spans 14 amino acids. CDR3 DNA: TGTGCCAGCAGCCCCTCGGGGGTACCCAATGAGCAGTTCTTC. The encoded protein is CASSPSGVPNEQFF.

The chain employs TRBV5-5 and TRBJ2-1, with D perhaps matching TRBD2 (5 bases). V lost 0 bases and J 2 bases, leaving 9 bases between the germline ends. The CDR3 totals 15 residues. The germline CDR1 and CDR2 sequences are SGHKS and YYEKEE (reference sequence). The CDR3: CASSLDWRTYNEQFF. CDR3 coding DNA: TGTGCCAGCAGCTTGGACTGGAGGACCTACAATGAGCAGTTCTTC.

The gene calls are TRBV15 and TRBJ2-1; 8 nucleotides align to TRBD2. The CDR3 contains 17 residues. From germline, CDR1 is LNHNV and CDR2 YYDKDF (reference sequence). The ends lost 0 bases at V and 4 bases at J; junction bases unmatched: 8. In DNA, the CDR3 is TGTGCCACCAGCAGAGATAAAGGCGGGAGGAGGTACAATGAGCAGTTCTTC. The encoded protein is CATSRDKGGRRYNEQFF.

This clonotype was detected a few times. This chain uses TRBV7-9 with TRBJ2-3; 7 bases agree with TRBD1. In germline, CDR1 is SEHNR, CDR2 FQNEAQ (reference sequence). V gave up 5 bases and J gave up 3 bases; unmatched junction bases: 8. The CDR3 consists of 15 residues. CDR3 protein: CASSHTGQLTDTQYF. The DNA for the CDR3 is TGTGCCAGCAGCCATACGGGACAGCTTACAGATACGCAGTATTTT.

The chain carries TRBV5-1 and TRBJ2-3; 7 positions agree with TRBD2. CDR1 is SGHRS, CDR2 YFSETQ, per germline. V gave up 0 bases and J gave up 7 bases; unmatched junction bases: 5. CDR3 length: 14 residues. CDR3 DNA: TGCGCCAGCAGCTTGGACGGGACTACAAATACGCAGTATTTT. Translation gives CASSLDGTTNTQYF.

The gene calls are TRBV18 and TRBJ1-3; a weak D match, TRBD1 (5 bases). CDR3 length equals 14 residues. In germline, CDR1 is KGHSH, CDR2 LQKENI. V dropped 6 bases and J dropped 4 bases, with 13 bases sitting between them. In DNA form, the CDR3 reads TGTGCCAGCTCGCCTCGGGACCTGGGAAACACCATATATTTT. This codes for CASSPRDLGNTIYF.

The chain joins TRBV20-1 to TRBJ2-5, with TRBD2 matching 8 bases. Germline CDR1 is DFQATT and CDR2 is SNEGSKA (reference sequence). Unmatched junction bases numbered 10, after V lost 6 bases and J lost 1 base. The CDR3 extends over 15 amino acids. CDR3 sequence: CSAARGGGVQETQYF. CDR3 coding DNA: TGCAGTGCAGCCCGGGGGGGCGGGGTCCAAGAGACCCAGTACTTC.

The chain recombines TRBV12-3 or TRBV12-4 with TRBJ1-5; the D is unclear. The CDR3 contains 11 residues. V was trimmed by 4 bases and J by 3 bases, leaving 1 base between them. The CDR3 loop reads CASSYNQPQHF. CDR3 DNA: TGTGCCAGCAGTTACAATCAGCCCCAGCATTTT.

The V and J genes are TRBV9 and TRBJ2-3, with 10 bases identical to TRBD2. Germline V gene sequence: CDR1 SGDLS, CDR2 YYNGEE. CDR3 length equals 16 residues. V was clipped by 4 bases and J by 4 bases; unmatched bases: 9. The CDR3 DNA follows: TGTGCCAGCAGCATGCCTCTAGCGGGAGAGCCAGATACGCAGTATTTT. This gives the protein CASSMPLAGEPDTQYF.

This clonotype was counted only a few times. CDR3 DNA: TGTGCCAGCAGTTTAGCAGCTAACACAGATACGCAGTATTTT. Translation: CASSLAANTDTQYF. This chain uses TRBV12-3 or TRBV12-4 with TRBJ2-3, with D unclear. Trimming took off 0 bases at V and 2 bases at J, with 6 bases between the two ends. The CDR3 has 14 amino acids.

Only a few counts were recorded for this clonotype. The chain carries TRBV4-3 and TRBJ2-1; 10 nucleotides agree with TRBD2. Germline-derived CDR1 and CDR2 are LGHNA and YSLEER. The trim removed 3 bases at V and 5 bases at J, leaving 7 bases unmatched. This CDR3 is 16 amino acids long. CDR3: CASSQGGTSAHNEQFF. CDR3 sequence (DNA): TGCGCCAGCAGCCAGGGAGGGACTAGCGCACACAATGAGCAGTTCTTC.

This clonotype was seen a handful of times. The V call is TRBV4-3, the J call TRBJ1-2; 7 bases fit TRBD1. The ends lost 4 bases at V and 7 bases at J; junction bases unmatched: 12. This CDR3 contains 15 residues. Germline V gene data show CDR1 as LGHNA and CDR2 as YSLEER. The CDR3 DNA sequence: TGCGCCAGCAGCCGGACGCGACAGGGAAGGGGTGGCTACACCTTC. The encoded protein is CASSRTRQGRGGYTF.

This clonotype was detected a few times. The rearrangement links TRBV20-1 to TRBJ1-6; maybe TRBD1 (5 bases). V was shortened by 4 bases and J by 7 bases, with 14 bases between the two germline ends. Germline V gives CDR1 DFQATT, CDR2 SNEGSKA (reference sequence). The CDR3 loop spans 14 amino acids. CDR3 residues: CSATIGTRNSPLHF. For the CDR3, the DNA is TGCAGTGCTACTATAGGGACCCGAAATTCACCCCTCCACTTT.

The V call is TRBV5-1, the J call TRBJ1-1; the match to TRBD1 covers 7 bases. The germline CDR1 and CDR2 sequences are SGHRS and YFSETQ. This CDR3 has 13 amino acids. The junction had 2 bases not matched to a gene; V was cut back by 2 bases and J by 4 bases. The CDR3 spells CASSLQGLTEAFF. The CDR3 nucleotides are TGCGCCAGCAGCTTACAGGGGCTCACTGAAGCTTTCTTT.

The count of this clonotype is one. This chain connects TRBV6-5 to TRBJ1-2; a weak D match, TRBD1 (5 bases). Trimming took 4 bases from V and 6 from J, leaving 12 bases between them. Germline lookup yields CDR1 MNHEY and CDR2 SVGAGI. There are 13 residues in the CDR3. DNA for the CDR3: TGTGCCAGCAGTTGGGACGAGTACAATGGCTACACCTTC. Translation gives CASSWDEYNGYTF.

J is TRBJ2-5 and V is TRBV9; unclear D gene. The CDR3 spans 11 residues. Germline assignment: CDR1 SGDLS and CDR2 YYNGEE. V shed 0 bases and J shed 7 bases, with 4 bases lying between them. CDR3 loop: CASSVDGTQYF. In DNA form, the CDR3 reads TGTGCCAGCAGCGTAGACGGGACCCAGTACTTC.

This clonotype has just a few counts. The chain links TRBV12-3 or TRBV12-4 to TRBJ2-5, with D possibly TRBD2 on 6 matching bases. The CDR3 consists of 15 residues. Trimming shortened V by 9 bases and J by 0 bases, and 17 bases separated the two germline ends. The CDR3 here is CASTDGGTYQETQYF. The CDR3 bases are TGTGCCAGTACGGATGGCGGGACGTACCAAGAGACCCAGTACTTC.

The chain is built from TRBV21-1 and TRBJ2-1; TRBD1 is the table's D call, not checked against the DNA. TRBV21-1 is reported as a pseudogene. The length of the CDR3 is 14 residues. For the CDR3, the DNA is TGTGCCAGCAGCGAACGTGGGGGCGTGAATGAGCAGTTCTTC. It is translated as CASSERGGVNEQFF.

V and J are TRBV5-4 and TRBJ2-2; 11 nucleotides match TRBD1. V dropped 7 bases and J dropped 3; count of bases not matched to a gene: 5. Germline lookup yields CDR1 SGHNT and CDR2 YYREEE (reference sequence). The CDR3 spans 15 residues. DNA of the CDR3: TGTGCCAGCGGCTCGGGACAGGGGGACACCGGGGAGCTGTTTTTT. Its translation is CASGSGQGDTGELFF.

This clonotype was seen only a few times. The chain joins TRBV4-3 to TRBJ1-1; D call uncertain. The germline V and J ends were trimmed by 0 bases and 0 bases, with 11 bases remaining between them. The CDR3 has 16 residues. In germline, CDR1 is LGHNA, CDR2 YSLEER. CDR3 DNA: TGCGCCAGCAGCCAAGACAGGTCCCCCATGAACACTGAAGCTTTCTTT. This codes for CASSQDRSPMNTEAFF.

The rearrangement joins TRBV7-3 to TRBJ2-2, with TRBD1 identical over 9 bases. With 5 bases clipped from V and 7 bases from J, the junction kept 8 bases outside the gene matches. The CDR3 sequence is 15 residues long. CDR1 and CDR2 (germline): SGHTA, FQGTGA. As DNA, the CDR3 is TGTGCCAGCAGCCCGGACAGGGGTAACGACGGGGAGCTGTTTTTT. This sequence encodes CASSPDRGNDGELFF.

The J gene is TRBJ2-1, the V gene TRBV25-1; no firm D call. This CDR3 comprises 13 residues. Germline-derived CDR1 and CDR2 are MGHDK and SYGVNS. Trimming stripped 6 bases from V and 6 bases from J, with 12 bases between. CDR3: CASREEHTNEQFF. The CDR3 region has the DNA TGTGCCAGCAGAGAGGAGCACACCAATGAGCAGTTCTTC.

The J gene is TRBJ2-5, the V gene TRBV29-1, with D hard to call. Between the trimmed V and J ends, which lost 0 bases and 4 bases, there was a span of 6 bases. Germline V gives CDR1 SQVTM, CDR2 ANQGSEA. This CDR3 is built from 12 residues. The CDR3 sequence: CSVEEPGETQYF. The CDR3 nucleotides read TGCAGCGTTGAAGAACCGGGAGAGACCCAGTACTTC.